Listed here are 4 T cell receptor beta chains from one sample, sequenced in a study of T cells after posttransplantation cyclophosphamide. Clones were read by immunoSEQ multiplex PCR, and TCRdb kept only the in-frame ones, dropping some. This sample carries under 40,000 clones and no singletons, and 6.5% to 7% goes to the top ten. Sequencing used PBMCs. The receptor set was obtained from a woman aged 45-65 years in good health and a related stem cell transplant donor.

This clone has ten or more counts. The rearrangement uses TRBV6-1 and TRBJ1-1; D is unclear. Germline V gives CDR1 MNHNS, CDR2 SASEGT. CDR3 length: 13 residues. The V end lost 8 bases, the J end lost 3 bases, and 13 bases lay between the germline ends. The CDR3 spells CASVYSGDTEAFF. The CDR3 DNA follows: TGTGCCAGCGTTTACTCCGGGGACACTGAAGCTTTCTTT.

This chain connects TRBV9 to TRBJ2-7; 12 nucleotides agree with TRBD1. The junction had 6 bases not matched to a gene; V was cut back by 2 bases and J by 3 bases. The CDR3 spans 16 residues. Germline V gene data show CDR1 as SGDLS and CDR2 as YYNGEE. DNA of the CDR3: TGTGCCAGCAGCGTGGCCGGGACAGGGGGCCTCTACGAGCAGTACTTC. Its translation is CASSVAGTGGLYEQYF.

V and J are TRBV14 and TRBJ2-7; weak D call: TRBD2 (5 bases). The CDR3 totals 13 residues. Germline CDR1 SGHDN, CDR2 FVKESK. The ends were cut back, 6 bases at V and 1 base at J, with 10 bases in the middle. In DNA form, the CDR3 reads TGTGCCAGCAGAGACCGGACTTCCTACGAGCAGTACTTC. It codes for CASRDRTSYEQYF.

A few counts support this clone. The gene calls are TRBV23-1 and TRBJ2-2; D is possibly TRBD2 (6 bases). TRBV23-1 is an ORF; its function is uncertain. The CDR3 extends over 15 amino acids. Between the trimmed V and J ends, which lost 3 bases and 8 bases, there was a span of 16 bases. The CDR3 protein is CASSHPLRAGGELFF. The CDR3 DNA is TGCGCCAGCAGTCACCCTCTCCGAGCGGGTGGGGAGCTGTTTTTT.